These T cell receptor beta chains were read from a single sample in a study of blood T cell repertoires in COVID-19. Sequenced by immunoSEQ multiplex PCR; TCRdb stores in-frame clones only, minus some. The sample yields approximately 130,000 clones, about 86% seen once. Sequenced sample: peripheral blood. Source of these receptors: a woman aged 45-60 years who had recovered from COVID-19. CDR3s include the opening cysteine and the closing phenylalanine or tryptophan. The order of the fields is J gene, V gene, CDR3 protein.

J gene: TRBJ1-2
V gene: TRBV11-2
CDR3 protein: CASSSSGTGLGYTF

J gene: TRBJ1-1
V gene: TRBV27
CDR3 protein: CASSWQGRKNTEAFF

J gene: TRBJ2-5
V gene: TRBV4-3
CDR3 protein: CASSQVLQGSETQYF

J gene: TRBJ1-6
V gene: TRBV6-2/TRBV6-3
CDR3 protein: CASSYQGQGYSPLHF

J gene: TRBJ2-7
V gene: TRBV5-1
CDR3 protein: CASREPGGEQYF

J gene: TRBJ2-3
V gene: TRBV7-2
CDR3 protein: CASSLDSTDTQYF

J gene: TRBJ2-7
V gene: TRBV2
CDR3 protein: CASSAQNYEQYF

J gene: TRBJ2-2
V gene: TRBV18
CDR3 protein: CASSPRTSAGGELFF

J gene: TRBJ2-7
V gene: TRBV7-6
CDR3 protein: CASSLETGTGPYEQYF

J gene: TRBJ2-3
V gene: TRBV18
CDR3 protein: CASSEWKGRGTDTQYF

J gene: TRBJ1-1
V gene: TRBV3-1/TRBV3-2
CDR3 protein: CASSQGGANTEAFF

J gene: TRBJ1-6
V gene: TRBV5-1
CDR3 protein: CASSLTRGDSPLHF

J gene: TRBJ1-2
V gene: TRBV7-6
CDR3 protein: CASSLSGGGSYGYTF

J gene: TRBJ2-1
V gene: TRBV21-1
CDR3 protein: CASLPNHAGTAPRRDRGDNEQFF

J gene: TRBJ1-1
V gene: TRBV30
CDR3 protein: CAWRIDPIERAFF

J gene: TRBJ2-2
V gene: TRBV19
CDR3 protein: CASLDRGWTGELFF

J gene: TRBJ1-2
V gene: TRBV6-5
CDR3 protein: CASSKGGLGGYTF

J gene: TRBJ2-2
V gene: TRBV6-6
CDR3 protein: CASSYSRAHTGELFF

J gene: TRBJ1-5
V gene: TRBV3-1/TRBV3-2
CDR3 protein: CASSQLGGGPQHF

J gene: TRBJ2-6
V gene: TRBV7-3
CDR3 protein: CASSLVGTGTRSGANVLTF

J gene: TRBJ1-2
V gene: TRBV18
CDR3 protein: CASSPIGQSGGGYTF

J gene: TRBJ1-3
V gene: TRBV4-1
CDR3 protein: CASSLTGGAGNTIYF

J gene: TRBJ1-6
V gene: TRBV7-2
CDR3 protein: CASSRLGQGASPLHF